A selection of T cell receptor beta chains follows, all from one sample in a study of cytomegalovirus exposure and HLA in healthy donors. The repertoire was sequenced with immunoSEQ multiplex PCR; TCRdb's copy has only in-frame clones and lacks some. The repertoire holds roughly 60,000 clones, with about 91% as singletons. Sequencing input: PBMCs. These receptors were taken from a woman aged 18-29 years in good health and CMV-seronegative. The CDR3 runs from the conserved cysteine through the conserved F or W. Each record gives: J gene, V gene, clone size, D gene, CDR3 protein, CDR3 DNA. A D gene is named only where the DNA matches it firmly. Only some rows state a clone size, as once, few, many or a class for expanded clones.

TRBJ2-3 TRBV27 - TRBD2 CASSFAGGAPDTQYF TGTGCCAGCAGTTTCGCGGGGGGGGCCCCAGATACGCAGTATTTT
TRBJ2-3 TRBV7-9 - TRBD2 CASSSFSGRYTQYF TGTGCCAGCAGCTCCTTTAGCGGGAGGTATACGCAGTATTTT
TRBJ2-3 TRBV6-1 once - CASSERDVRDTQYF TGTGCCAGCAGTGAGAGGGATGTTAGGGATACGCAGTATTTT
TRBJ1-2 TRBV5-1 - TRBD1 CASSEGDREGYTF TGCGCCAGCAGCGAGGGTGACAGGGAAGGCTACACCTTC
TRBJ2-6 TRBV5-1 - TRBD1 CASSERTGAQSGANVLTF TGCGCCAGCAGCGAGAGGACAGGAGCACAGTCTGGGGCCAACGTCCTGACTTTC
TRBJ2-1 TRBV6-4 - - CASSVGLYNEQFF TGTGCCAGCAGTGTGGGACTGTACAATGAGCAGTTCTTC
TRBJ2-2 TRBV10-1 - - CASSRGTGELFF TGCGCCAGCTCTCGGGGGACCGGGGAGCTGTTTTTT
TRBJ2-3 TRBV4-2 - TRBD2 CASSRLAGGSTDTQYF TGTGCCAGCAGCCGGCTAGCGGGAGGGAGTACAGATACGCAGTATTTT
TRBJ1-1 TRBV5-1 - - CASSLGRTTTMNTEAFF TGCGCCAGCAGCTTGGGACGAACTACAACAATGAACACTGAAGCTTTCTTT
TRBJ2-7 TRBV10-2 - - CASSESGIDYEQYF TGCGCCAGCAGTGAGTCCGGGATAGACTACGAGCAGTACTTC
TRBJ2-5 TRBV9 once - CASSVGLFRTGRGETQYF TGTGCCAGCAGCGTAGGGCTATTTAGAACAGGTCGAGGAGAGACCCAGTACTTC
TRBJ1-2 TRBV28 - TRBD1 CASSLEGALYGYTF TGTGCCAGCAGTTTAGAGGGGGCTCTCTATGGCTACACCTTC
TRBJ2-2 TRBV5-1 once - CASSLAGAITGELFF TGCGCCAGCAGCTTGGCAGGGGCGATCACCGGGGAGCTGTTTTTT
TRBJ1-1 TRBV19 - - CASSILATPNTEAFF -
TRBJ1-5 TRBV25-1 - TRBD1 CASSWTGSNQPQHF TGTGCCAGCAGTTGGACAGGGAGCAATCAGCCCCAGCATTTT
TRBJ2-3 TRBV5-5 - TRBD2 CASSWGLAGGTDTQYF TGTGCCAGCAGCTGGGGGCTAGCGGGAGGCACAGATACGCAGTATTTT
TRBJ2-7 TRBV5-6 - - CASSVDTSYEQYF TGTGCCAGCAGTGTAGACACCTCCTACGAGCAGTACTTC
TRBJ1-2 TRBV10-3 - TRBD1 CAISQQGSEYGYTF TGTGCCATCAGCCAACAGGGGAGTGAATATGGCTACACCTTC
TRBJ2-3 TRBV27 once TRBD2 CASSLLLAGDVSTDTQYF TGTGCCAGCAGTTTGTTGCTAGCGGGAGATGTGAGCACAGATACGCAGTATTTT
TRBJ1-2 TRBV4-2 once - CASSQRETRVNYGYTF TGTGCCAGCAGCCAACGAGAAACCCGAGTTAACTATGGCTACACCTTC
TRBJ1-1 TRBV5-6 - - CASSLEEGELYTEAFF TGTGCCAGCAGCTTGGAAGAGGGGGAGTTGTACACTGAAGCTTTCTTT
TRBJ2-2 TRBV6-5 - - CASSYSGRNTGELFF TGTGCCAGCAGTTACTCGGGGAGAAACACCGGGGAGCTGTTTTTT
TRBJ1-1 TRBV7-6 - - CASSLVLGDSLNTEAFF TGTGCCAGCAGCTTAGTTTTAGGAGACAGTTTGAACACTGAAGCTTTCTTT
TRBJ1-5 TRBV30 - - CAWSVRGGGQPQHF TGTGCCTGGAGTGTACGCGGGGGCGGTCAGCCCCAGCATTTT
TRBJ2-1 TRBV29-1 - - CSVVRGNTYNEQFF TGCAGCGTTGTGAGAGGGAACACCTACAATGAGCAGTTCTTC
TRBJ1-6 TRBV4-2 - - CASSQESGHNNSPLHF TGTGCCAGCAGCCAAGAGTCGGGACATAATAATTCACCCCTCCACTTT
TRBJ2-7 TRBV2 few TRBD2 CASTMGLADSEQYF TGTGCCAGCACCATGGGACTAGCCGACAGCGAGCAGTACTTC
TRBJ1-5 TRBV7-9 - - CASSLQQNQPQHF TGTGCCAGCAGCCTACAGCAAAATCAGCCCCAGCATTTT
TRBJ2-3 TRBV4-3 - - CASSQDSRGSPPGDTQYF TGCGCCAGCAGCCAAGATTCACGGGGAAGCCCCCCGGGCGATACGCAGTATTTT